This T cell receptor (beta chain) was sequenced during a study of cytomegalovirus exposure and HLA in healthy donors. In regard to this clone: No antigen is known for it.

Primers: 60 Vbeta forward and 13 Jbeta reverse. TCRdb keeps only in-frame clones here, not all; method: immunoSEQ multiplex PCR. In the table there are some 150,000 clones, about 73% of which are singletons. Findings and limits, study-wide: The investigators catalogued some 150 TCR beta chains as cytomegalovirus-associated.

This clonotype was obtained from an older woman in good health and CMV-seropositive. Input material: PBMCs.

The CDR3 reads CASTLTGEDGYTF. CDR3 nucleotides: TGTGCCAGCACTCTGACAGGGGAGGACGGCTACACCTTC. The V call is TRBV6-1, the J call TRBJ1-2, with TRBD1 identical over 8 bases. The junction had 9 bases not matched to a gene; V was cut back by 7 bases and J by 8 bases. CDR1 is MNHNS, CDR2 SASEGT, per germline. The CDR3 has 13 residues.